What follows describes a single T cell receptor (beta chain). Antigen specificity is unknown. This sample was taken from a study of T-cell memory formation after mild COVID-19. The CDR3 extends over 15 amino acids. V dropped 4 bases and J dropped 5 bases, with 17 bases sitting between them. Study-wide points: Largely, contracting CD4+ clones fell within CM and EM, and contracting CD8+ clones within EMRA. Pre-infection memory harbored some responding clones, suggesting cross-reactive memory joined.

Constant-segment-primed 5'RACE gave TCR alpha and TCR beta cDNA libraries with sample barcodes and UMIs. TCRdb ran MiXCR on the 5' RACE reads and lists one entry per CDR3 protein. The sample has 250,000 to 350,000 distinct CDR3 sequences; approximately 14% are singletons. The sequence was obtained from a young man who had mild COVID-19 (a few samples of this study predate the infection). Cell type and time point are not known. Sample: PBMCs or a T cell subset sorted from them (not recorded which). The genes are TRBV12-3 or TRBV12-4 and TRBJ2-5; the D gene could be TRBD1 or TRBD2 (5 bases each). This chain's CDR3 is CASSSGTPGVETQYF. The CDR3 nucleotides read TGTGCCAGCAGTTCCGGGACCCCGGGCGTGGAGACCCAGTACTTC.